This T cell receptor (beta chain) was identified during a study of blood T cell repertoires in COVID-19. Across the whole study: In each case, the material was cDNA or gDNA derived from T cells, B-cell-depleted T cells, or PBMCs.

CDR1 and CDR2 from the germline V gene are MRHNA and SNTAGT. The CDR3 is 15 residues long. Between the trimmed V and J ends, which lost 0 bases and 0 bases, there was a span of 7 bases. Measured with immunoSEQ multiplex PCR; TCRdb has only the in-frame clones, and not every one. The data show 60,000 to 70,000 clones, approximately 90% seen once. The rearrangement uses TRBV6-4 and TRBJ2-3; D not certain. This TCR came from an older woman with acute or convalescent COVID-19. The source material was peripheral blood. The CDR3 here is CASSDSSHSTDTQYF. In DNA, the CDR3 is TGTGCCAGCAGTGACTCGAGTCATAGCACAGATACGCAGTATTTT.